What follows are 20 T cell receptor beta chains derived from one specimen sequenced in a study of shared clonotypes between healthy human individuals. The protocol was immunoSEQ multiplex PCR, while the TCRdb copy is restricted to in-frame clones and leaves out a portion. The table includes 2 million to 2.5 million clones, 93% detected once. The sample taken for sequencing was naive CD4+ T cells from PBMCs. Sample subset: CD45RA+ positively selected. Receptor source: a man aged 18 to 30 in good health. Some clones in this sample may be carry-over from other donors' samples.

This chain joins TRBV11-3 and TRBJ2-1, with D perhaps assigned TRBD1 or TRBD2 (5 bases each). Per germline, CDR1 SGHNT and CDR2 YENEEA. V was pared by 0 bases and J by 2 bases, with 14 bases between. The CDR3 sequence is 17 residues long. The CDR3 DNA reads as TGTGCCAGCAGCTTAGAAGGGTTTGGGGGAGCCTACAATGAGCAGTTCTTC. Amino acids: CASSLEGFGGAYNEQFF.

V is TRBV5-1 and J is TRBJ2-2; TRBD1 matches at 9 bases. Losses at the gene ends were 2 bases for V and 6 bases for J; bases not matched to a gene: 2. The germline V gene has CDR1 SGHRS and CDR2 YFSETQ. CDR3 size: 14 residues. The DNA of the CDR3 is TGCGCCAGCAGCTTCTACAGGGGGCCCGGGGAGCTGTTTTTT. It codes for CASSFYRGPGELFF.

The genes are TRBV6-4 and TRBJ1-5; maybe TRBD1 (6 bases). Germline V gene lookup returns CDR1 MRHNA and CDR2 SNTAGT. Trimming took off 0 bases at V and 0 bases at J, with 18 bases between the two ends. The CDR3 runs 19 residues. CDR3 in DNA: TGTGCCAGCAGTGACTCGGTAAAAAGGGACACGTATAGCAATCAGCCCCAGCATTTT. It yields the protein CASSDSVKRDTYSNQPQHF.

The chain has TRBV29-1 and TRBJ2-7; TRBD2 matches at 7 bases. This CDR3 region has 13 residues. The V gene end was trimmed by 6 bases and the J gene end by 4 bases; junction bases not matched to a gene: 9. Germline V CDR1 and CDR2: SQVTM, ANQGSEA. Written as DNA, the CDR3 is TGCAGCGTCACCGGGACTACACCTTACGAGCAGTACTTC. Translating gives CSVTGTTPYEQYF.

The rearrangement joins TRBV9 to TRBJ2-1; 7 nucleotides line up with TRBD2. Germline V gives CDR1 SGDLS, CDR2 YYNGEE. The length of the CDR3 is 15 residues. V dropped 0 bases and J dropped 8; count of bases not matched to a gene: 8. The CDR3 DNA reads TGTGCCAGCAGCGTAGGGGAGGGAGGGTACGATGAGCAGTTCTTC. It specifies CASSVGEGGYDEQFF.

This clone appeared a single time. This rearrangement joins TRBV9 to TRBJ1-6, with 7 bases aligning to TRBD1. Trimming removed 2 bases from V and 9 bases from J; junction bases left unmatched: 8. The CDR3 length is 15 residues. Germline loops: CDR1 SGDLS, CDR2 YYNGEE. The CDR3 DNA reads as TGTGCCAGCAGCGTCTTAGAACAGGGGACTTCACCCCTCCACTTT. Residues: CASSVLEQGTSPLHF.

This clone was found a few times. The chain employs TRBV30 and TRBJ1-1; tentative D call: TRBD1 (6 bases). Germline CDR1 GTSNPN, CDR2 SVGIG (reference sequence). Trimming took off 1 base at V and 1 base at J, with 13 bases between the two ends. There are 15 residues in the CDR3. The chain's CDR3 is CAWSGFGTRNTEAFF. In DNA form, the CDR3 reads TGTGCCTGGAGTGGATTCGGGACAAGGAACACTGAAGCTTTCTTT.

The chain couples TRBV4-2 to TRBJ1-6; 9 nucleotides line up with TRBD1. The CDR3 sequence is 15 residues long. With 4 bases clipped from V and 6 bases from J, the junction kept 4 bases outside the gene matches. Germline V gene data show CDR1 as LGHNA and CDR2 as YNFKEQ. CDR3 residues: CASSRQDRGNSPLHF. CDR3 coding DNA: TGTGCCAGCAGCCGCCAGGACAGGGGTAATTCACCCCTCCACTTT.

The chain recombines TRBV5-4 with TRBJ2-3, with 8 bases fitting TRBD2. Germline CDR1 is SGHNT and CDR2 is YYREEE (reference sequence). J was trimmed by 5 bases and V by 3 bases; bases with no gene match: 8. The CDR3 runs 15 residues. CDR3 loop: CASSWERELRDTQYF. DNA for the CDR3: TGTGCCAGCAGCTGGGAGCGGGAGCTGAGAGATACGCAGTATTTT.

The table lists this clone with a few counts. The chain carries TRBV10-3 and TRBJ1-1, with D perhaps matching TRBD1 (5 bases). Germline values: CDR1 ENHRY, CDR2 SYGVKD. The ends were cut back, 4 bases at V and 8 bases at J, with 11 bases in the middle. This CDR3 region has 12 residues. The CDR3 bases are TGTGCCATCAGTGGATTGACAGAAGAAGCTTTCTTT. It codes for CAISGLTEEAFF.

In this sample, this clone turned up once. The CDR3 DNA follows: TGTGCCAGCAGTTTAAGACAGGGATACGGGAACTATGGCTACACCTTC. It translates to CASSLRQGYGNYGYTF. This chain joins TRBV27 and TRBJ1-2; 7 bases fit TRBD1. Germline lookup yields CDR1 MNHEY and CDR2 SMNVEV (reference sequence). The CDR3 loop spans 16 amino acids. Trimming at V came to 2 bases and at J to 2 bases, leaving 8 bases not matched to a gene.

CDR3 region: CASSLTVGNYGYTF. The CDR3 DNA reads TGTGCCAGCAGTTTAACAGTCGGAAACTATGGCTACACCTTC. This chain links TRBV28 with TRBJ1-2; D remains unclear. The CDR3 sequence is 14 residues long. Germline V gene sequence: CDR1 MDHEN, CDR2 SYDVKM. The V end lost 2 bases, the J end lost 2 bases, and 9 bases lay between the germline ends.

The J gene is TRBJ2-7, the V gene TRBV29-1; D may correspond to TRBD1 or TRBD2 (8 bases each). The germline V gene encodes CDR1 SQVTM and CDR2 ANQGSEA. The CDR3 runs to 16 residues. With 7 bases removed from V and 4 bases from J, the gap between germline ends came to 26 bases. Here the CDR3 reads CSARDRGLAGTYEQYF. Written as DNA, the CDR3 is TGCAGCGCCCGAGACAGGGGTTTAGCGGGGACTTACGAGCAGTACTTC.

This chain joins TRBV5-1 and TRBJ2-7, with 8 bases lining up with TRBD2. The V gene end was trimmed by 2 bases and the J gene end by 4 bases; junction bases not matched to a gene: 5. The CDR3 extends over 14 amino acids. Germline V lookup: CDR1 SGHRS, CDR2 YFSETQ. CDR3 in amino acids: CASSLQREMYEQYF. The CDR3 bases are TGCGCCAGCAGCTTACAGCGGGAGATGTACGAGCAGTACTTC.

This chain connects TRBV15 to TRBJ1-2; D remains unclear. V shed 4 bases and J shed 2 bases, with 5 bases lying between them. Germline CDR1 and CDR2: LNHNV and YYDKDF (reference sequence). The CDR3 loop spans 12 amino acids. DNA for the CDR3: TGTGCCACCAGCACCAGGAACTATGGCTACACCTTC. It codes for CATSTRNYGYTF. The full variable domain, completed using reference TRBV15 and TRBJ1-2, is DAMVIQNPRYQVTQFGKPVTLSCSQTLNHNVMYWYQQKSSQAPKLLFHYYDKDFNNEADTPDNFQSRRPNTSFCFLDIRSPGLGDTAMYLCATSTRNYGYTFGSGTRLTVV.

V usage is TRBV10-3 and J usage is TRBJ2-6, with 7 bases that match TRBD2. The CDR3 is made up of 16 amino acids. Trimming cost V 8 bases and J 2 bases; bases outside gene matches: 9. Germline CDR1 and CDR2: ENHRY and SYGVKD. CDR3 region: CAICKGGPAGANVLTF. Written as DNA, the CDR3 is TGTGCCATCTGCAAGGGAGGGCCAGCTGGGGCCAACGTCCTGACTTTC.

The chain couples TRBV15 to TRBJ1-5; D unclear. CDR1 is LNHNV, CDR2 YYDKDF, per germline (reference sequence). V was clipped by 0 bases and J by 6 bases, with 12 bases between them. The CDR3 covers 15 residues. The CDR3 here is CATSRDSDPIQPQHF. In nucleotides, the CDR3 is TGTGCCACCAGCAGAGATTCAGACCCGATTCAGCCCCAGCATTTT.

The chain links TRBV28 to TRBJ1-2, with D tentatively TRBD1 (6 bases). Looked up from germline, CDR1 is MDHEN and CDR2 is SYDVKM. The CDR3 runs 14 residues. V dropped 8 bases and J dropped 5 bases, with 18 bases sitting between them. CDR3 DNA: TGTGCCAGCTCCTGGCCCGGGACACCATATGGCTACACCTTC. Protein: CASSWPGTPYGYTF.

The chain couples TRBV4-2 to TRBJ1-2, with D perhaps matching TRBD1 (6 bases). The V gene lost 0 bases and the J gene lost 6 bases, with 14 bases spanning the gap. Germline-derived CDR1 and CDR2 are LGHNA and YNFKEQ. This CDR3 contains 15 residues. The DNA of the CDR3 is TGTGCCAGCAGCCAAGATACAGGGAGGAGGAATGGCTACACCTTC. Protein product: CASSQDTGRRNGYTF.

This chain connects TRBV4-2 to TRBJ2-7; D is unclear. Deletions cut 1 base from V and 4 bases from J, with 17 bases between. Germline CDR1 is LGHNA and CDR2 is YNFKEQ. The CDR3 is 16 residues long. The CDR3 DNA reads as TGTGCCAGCAGCCAAGCTGTTGGGCAGGCGGTTTACGAGCAGTACTTC. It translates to CASSQAVGQAVYEQYF.